This T cell receptor (beta chain) was found in a study of cytomegalovirus exposure and HLA in healthy donors. For the study at large: About 79 million unique TCRs from HLA-typed donors were held in an early data release. Findings and caveats of the study: According to an earlier analysis, most TCR beta V segments yielded productive rearrangements about 87% or about 30% of the time. Some V segments, including TRBV6-2 and TRBV6-3, were excluded as indistinguishable. Common viral pathogens were later found to be apparently linked to several of the most significant clusters.

Concerning this clone itself: Antigen unknown.

CDR3 length: 16 residues. V shed 0 bases, J shed 9 bases, and the junction held 4 bases outside the gene matches. CDR1 is MNHEY, CDR2 SVGAGI, per germline. The PCR was carried out with 60 Vbeta primers and 13 Jbeta primers. Assay used: immunoSEQ multiplex PCR; TCRdb lists only in-frame clones, some missing. The sample yields over 150,000 clones, more than 65% seen once. The chain joins TRBV6-5 to TRBJ1-6; TRBD1 aligns across 11 bases. Sample: PBMCs. This receptor was obtained from a girl aged 5 to 17 in good health and CMV-seropositive. The CDR3 loop reads CASSYSPGQGGSPLHF. CDR3 bases: TGTGCCAGCAGTTACTCGCCGGGACAGGGGGGTTCACCCCTCCACTTT.